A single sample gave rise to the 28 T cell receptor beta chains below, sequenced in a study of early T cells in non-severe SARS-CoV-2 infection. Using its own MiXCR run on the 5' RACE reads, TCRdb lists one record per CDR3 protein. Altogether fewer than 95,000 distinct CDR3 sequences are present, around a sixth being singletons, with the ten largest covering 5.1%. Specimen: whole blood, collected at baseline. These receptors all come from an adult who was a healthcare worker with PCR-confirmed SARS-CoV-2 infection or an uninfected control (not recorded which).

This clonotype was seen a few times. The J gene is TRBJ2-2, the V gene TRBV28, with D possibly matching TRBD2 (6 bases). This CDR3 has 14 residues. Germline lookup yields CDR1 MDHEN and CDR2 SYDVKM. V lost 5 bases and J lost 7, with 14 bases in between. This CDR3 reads CASSRDLTSGELFF. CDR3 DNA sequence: TGTGCCAGCAGTAGGGACTTGACTAGCGGGGAGCTGTTTTTT.

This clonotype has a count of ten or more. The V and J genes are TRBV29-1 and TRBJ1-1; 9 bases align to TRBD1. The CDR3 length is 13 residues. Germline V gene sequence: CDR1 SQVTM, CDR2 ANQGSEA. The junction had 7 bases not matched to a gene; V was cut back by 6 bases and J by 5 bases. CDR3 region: CSVFTGQGTEAFF. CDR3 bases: TGCAGCGTCTTTACGGGACAGGGTACTGAAGCTTTCTTT.

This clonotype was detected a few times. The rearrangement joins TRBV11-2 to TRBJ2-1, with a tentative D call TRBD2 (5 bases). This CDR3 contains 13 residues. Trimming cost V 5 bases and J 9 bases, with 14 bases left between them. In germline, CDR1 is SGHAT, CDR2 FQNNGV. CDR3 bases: TGTGCCAGCAGCGGTACTAGTCCTGGTGAGCAGTTCTTC. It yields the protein CASSGTSPGEQFF. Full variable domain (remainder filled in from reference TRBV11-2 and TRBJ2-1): EAGVAQSPRYKIIEKRQSVAFWCNPISGHATLYWYQQILGQGPKLLIQFQNNGVVDDSQLPKDRFSAERLKGVDSTLKIQPAKLEDSAVYLCASSGTSPGEQFFGPGTRLTVL.

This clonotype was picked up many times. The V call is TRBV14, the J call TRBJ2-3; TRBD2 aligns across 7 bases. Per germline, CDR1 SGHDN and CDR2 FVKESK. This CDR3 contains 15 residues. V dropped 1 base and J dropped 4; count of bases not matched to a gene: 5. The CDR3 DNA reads TGTGCCAGCAGCCAAGGGGGGACTAATCCAGATACGCAGTATTTT. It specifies CASSQGGTNPDTQYF.

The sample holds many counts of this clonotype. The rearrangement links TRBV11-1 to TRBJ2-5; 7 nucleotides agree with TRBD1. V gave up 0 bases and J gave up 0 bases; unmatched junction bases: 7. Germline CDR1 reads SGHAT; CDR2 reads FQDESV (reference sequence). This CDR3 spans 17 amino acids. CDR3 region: CASSLAWDSTYQETQYF. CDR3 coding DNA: TGTGCCAGCAGCTTAGCCTGGGACAGCACGTACCAAGAGACCCAGTACTTC.

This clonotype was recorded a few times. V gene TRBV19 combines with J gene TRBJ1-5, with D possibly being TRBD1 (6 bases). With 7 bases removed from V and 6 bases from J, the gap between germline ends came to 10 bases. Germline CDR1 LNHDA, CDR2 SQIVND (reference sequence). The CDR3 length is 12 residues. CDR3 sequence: CASNAGVQPQHF. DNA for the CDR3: TGTGCCAGTAACGCAGGGGTTCAGCCCCAGCATTTT.

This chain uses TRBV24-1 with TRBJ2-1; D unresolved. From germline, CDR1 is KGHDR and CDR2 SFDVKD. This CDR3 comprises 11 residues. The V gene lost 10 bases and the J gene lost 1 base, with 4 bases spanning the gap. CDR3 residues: CATGSYNEQFF. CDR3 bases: TGTGCCACGGGTTCCTACAATGAGCAGTTCTTC.

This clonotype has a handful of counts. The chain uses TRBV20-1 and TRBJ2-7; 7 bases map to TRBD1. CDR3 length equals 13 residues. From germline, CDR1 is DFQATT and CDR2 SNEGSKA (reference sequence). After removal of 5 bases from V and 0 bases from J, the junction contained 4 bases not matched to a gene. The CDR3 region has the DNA TGCAGTGCTTCCGGGACAGACTCCTACGAGCAGTACTTC. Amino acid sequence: CSASGTDSYEQYF.

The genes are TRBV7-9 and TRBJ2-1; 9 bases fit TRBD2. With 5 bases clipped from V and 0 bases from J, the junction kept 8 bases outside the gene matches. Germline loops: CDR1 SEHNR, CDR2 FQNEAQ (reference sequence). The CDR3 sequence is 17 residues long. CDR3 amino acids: CASSPRSTSGSYNEQFF. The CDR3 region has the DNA TGTGCCAGCAGCCCCCGCTCGACTAGCGGCTCCTACAATGAGCAGTTCTTC.

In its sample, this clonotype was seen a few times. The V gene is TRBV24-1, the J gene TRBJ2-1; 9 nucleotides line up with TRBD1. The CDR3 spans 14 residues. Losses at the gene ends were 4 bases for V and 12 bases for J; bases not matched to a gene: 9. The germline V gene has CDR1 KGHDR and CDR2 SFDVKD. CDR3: CATSEGQGPLRQFF. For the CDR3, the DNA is TGTGCCACCAGTGAAGGACAGGGGCCCCTAAGGCAGTTCTTC.

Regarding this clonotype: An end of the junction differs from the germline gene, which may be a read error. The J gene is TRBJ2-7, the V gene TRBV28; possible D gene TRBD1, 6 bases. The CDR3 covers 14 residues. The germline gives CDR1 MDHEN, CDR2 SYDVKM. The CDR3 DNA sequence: TGTGCCAGCAGTTTGACAGGCCATTCCTACGAGCTGTACTTC. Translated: CASSLTGHSYELYF.

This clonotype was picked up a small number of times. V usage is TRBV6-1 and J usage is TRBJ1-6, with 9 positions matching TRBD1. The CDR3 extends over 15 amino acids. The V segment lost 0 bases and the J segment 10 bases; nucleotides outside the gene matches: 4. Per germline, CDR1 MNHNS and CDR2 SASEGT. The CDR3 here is CASSEAGQGSSPLHF. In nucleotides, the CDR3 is TGTGCCAGCAGTGAAGCAGGACAGGGGAGCTCACCCCTCCACTTT.

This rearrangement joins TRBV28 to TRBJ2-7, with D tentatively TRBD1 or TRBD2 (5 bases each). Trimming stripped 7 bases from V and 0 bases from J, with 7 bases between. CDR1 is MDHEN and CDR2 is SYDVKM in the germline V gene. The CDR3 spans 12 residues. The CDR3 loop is CASKRGSYEQYF. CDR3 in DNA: TGTGCCAGCAAGAGGGGCTCCTACGAGCAGTACTTC.

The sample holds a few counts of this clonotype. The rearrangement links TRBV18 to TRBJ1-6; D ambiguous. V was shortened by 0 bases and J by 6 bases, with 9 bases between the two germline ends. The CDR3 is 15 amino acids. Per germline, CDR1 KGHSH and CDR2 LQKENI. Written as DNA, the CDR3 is TGTGCCAGCTCACCACCGTCGACGGGTAATTCACCCCTCCACTTT. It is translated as CASSPPSTGNSPLHF.

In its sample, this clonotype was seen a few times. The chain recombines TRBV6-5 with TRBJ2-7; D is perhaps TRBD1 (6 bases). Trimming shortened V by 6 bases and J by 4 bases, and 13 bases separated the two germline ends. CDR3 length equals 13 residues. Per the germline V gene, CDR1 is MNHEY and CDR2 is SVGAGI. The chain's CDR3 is CASSQGQKYEQYF. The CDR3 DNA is TGTGCCAGCAGCCAAGGACAGAAATACGAGCAGTACTTC.

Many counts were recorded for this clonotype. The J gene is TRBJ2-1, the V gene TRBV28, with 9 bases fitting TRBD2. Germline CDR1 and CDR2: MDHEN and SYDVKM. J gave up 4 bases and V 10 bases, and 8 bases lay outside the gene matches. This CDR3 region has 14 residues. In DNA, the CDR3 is TGTGCCACCAGAAAGACTAGCGGTTACAATGAGCAGTTCTTC. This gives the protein CATRKTSGYNEQFF.

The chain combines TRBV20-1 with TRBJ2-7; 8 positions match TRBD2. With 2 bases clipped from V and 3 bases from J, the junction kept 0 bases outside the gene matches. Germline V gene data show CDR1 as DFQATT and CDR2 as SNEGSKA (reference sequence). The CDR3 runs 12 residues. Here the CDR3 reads CSARLAGYEQYF. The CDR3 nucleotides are TGCAGTGCTAGACTAGCGGGCTACGAGCAGTACTTC.

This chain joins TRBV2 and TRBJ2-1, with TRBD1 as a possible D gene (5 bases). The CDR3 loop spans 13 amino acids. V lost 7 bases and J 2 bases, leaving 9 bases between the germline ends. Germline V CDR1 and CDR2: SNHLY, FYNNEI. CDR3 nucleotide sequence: TGTGCCAGCAATCAACAGGCCTACAATGAGCAGTTCTTC. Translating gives CASNQQAYNEQFF.

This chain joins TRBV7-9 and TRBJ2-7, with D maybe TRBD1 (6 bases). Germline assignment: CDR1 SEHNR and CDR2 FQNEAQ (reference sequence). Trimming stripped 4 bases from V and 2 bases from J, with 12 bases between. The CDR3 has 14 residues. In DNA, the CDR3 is TGTGCCAGCAGCTCGACAGGAACCCCCTACGAGCAGTACTTC. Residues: CASSSTGTPYEQYF. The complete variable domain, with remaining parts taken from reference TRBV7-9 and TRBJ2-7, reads DTGVSQNPRHKITKRGQNVTFRCDPISEHNRLYWYRQTLGQGPEFLTYFQNEAQLEKSRLLSDRFSAERPKGSFSTLEIQRTEQGDSAMYLCASSSTGTPYEQYFGPGTRLTVT.

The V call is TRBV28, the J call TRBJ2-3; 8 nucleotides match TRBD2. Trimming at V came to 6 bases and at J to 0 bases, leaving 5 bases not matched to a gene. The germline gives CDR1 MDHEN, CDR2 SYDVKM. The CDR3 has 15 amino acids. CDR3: CASSPSGGSTDTQYF. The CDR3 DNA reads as TGTGCCAGCAGCCCCAGCGGGGGCAGCACAGATACGCAGTATTTT.

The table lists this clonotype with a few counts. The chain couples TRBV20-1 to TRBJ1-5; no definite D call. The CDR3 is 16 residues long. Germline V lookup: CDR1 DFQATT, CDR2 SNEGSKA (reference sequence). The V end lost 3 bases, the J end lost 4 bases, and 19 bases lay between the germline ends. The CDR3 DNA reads TGCAGTGCTAGTTTCCCTGGTCAGGCGGGGAATCAGCCCCAGCATTTT. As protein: CSASFPGQAGNQPQHF.

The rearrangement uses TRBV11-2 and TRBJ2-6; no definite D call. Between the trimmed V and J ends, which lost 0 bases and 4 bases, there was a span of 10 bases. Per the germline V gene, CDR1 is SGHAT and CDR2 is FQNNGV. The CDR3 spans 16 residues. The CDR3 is CASSLDRSGGANVLTF. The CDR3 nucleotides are TGTGCCAGCAGCTTAGACAGGTCGGGCGGGGCCAACGTCCTGACTTTC.

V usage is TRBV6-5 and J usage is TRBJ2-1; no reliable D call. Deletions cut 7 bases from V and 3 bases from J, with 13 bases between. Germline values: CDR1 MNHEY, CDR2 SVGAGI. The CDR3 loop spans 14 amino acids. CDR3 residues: CASNPGLFYNEQFF. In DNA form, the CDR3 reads TGTGCCAGCAACCCGGGCCTATTCTACAATGAGCAGTTCTTC.

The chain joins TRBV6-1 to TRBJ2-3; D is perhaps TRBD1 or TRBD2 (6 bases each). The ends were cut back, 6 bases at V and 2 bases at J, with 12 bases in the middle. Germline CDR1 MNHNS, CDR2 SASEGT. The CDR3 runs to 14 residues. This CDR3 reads CASSRPGATDTQYF. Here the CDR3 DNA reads TGTGCCAGCAGCCGCCCGGGGGCCACAGATACGCAGTATTTT.

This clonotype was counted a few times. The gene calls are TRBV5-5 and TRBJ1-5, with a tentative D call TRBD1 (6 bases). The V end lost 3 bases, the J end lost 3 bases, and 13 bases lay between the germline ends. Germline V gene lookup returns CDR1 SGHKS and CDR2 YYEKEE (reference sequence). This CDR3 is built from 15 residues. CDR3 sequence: CASSYTGFFNQPQHF. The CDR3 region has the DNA TGTGCCAGCAGCTATACAGGGTTTTTCAATCAGCCCCAGCATTTT.

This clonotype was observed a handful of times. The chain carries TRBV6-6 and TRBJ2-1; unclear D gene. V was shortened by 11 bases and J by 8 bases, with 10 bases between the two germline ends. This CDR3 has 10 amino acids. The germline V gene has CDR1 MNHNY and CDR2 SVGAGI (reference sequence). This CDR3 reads CAHIAHEQFF. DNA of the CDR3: TGTGCCCACATTGCGCATGAGCAGTTCTTC.

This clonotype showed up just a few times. This CDR3 is CASGTEEATNEKLFF. Written as DNA, the CDR3 is TGTGCCAGCGGCACCGAGGAAGCAACTAATGAAAAACTGTTTTTT. The chain couples TRBV28 to TRBJ1-4; unclear D gene. Germline V gene data show CDR1 as MDHEN and CDR2 as SYDVKM. V was shortened by 8 bases and J by 0 bases, with 13 bases between the two germline ends. The CDR3 sequence is 15 residues long.

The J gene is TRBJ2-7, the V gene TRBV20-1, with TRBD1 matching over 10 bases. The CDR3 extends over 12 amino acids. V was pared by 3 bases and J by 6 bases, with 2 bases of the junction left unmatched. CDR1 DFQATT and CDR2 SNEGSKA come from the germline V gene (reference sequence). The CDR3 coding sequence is TGCAGTGCTAGGAGGACAGGGGGCGAGCAGTACTTC. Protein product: CSARRTGGEQYF.